The clone carrying this T cell receptor beta chain showed up just a few times. As yet, its antigen is unknown. The sample belongs to a study of blood T cells in healthy people across ages. Study-level results: Those diversity estimates obtained from one million T cells were thought to be underestimates.

A second PCR, run for roughly 7 to 11 cycles, used a sample-barcoded 5' primer plus a J-beta primer mix. The study obtained at least 2.5 million CDR3-containing paired-end reads from every sample. Each CDR3 protein gets one entry after TCRdb re-called the 5' RACE reads with MiXCR. The sample records around 970,000 distinct CDR3 sequences, about 51% being singletons. The V end lost 0 bases, the J end lost 2 bases, and 18 bases lay between the germline ends. This CDR3 is built from 17 residues. The germline V gene has CDR1 SGDLS and CDR2 YYNGEE. The receptor was isolated from a woman aged 60-75 years in good health. V gene TRBV9 combines with J gene TRBJ2-7; no firm D call. Input material: blood. The CDR3 loop is CASSVGPNTKNPYEQYF. CDR3 DNA: TGTGCCAGCAGCGTAGGCCCCAACACGAAGAACCCCTACGAGCAGTACTTC. The full variable domain, with the rest looked up from reference TRBV9 and TRBJ2-7, is DSGVTQTPKHLITATGQRVTLRCSPRSGDLSVYWYQQSLDQGLQFLIQYYNGEERAKGNILERFSAQQFPDLHSELNLSSLELGDSALYFCASSVGPNTKNPYEQYFGPGTRLTVT.